What follows are 5 T cell receptor beta chains derived from one specimen sequenced in a study of shared clonotypes between healthy human individuals. Data came from immunoSEQ multiplex PCR; TCRdb stores just in-frame clones and leaves some out. The sample carries around 2.1 million clones, approximately 94% recorded once. Naive CD8 populations comprised CD45RO-negative cells positively selected for CCR7, excluding terminally differentiated effector memory CD45RA+ cells. Material: naive CD8+ T cells from PBMCs. These receptors were taken from a man aged 18 to 29 in good health. Some clones in this sample may be carry-over from other donors' samples.

As DNA, the CDR3 is TGTGCCAGCAGCTTAGCAGGGGGTTTTGGAAACATTCAGTACTTC. Residues: CASSLAGGFGNIQYF. The chain recombines TRBV7-6 with TRBJ2-4, with a weak D call TRBD1 (6 bases). The V and J ends lost 0 bases and 6 bases respectively, with 12 bases between them. Looked up from germline, CDR1 is SGHVS and CDR2 is FNYEAQ. This CDR3 has 15 residues.

V and J are TRBV18 and TRBJ2-1, with 12 bases matching TRBD2. Germline lookup yields CDR1 KGHSH and CDR2 LQKENI. With 2 bases clipped from V and 12 bases from J, the junction kept 8 bases outside the gene matches. This CDR3 has 15 residues. CDR3 residues: CASSPEASGRAVQFF. As DNA, the CDR3 is TGTGCCAGCTCACCAGAGGCTAGCGGGAGGGCCGTGCAGTTCTTC.

CDR3: CASSQWTGNTIYF. The CDR3 DNA reads TGTGCCAGCAGCCAGTGGACTGGAAACACCATATATTTT. The chain recombines TRBV14 with TRBJ1-3; no definite D call. Germline assignment: CDR1 SGHDN and CDR2 FVKESK. V gave up 3 bases and J gave up 2 bases, with 5 bases separating them. This CDR3 has 13 amino acids. The full variable domain, with the rest looked up from reference TRBV14 and TRBJ1-3, is EAGVTQFPSHSVIEKGQTVTLRCDPISGHDNLYWYRRVMGKEIKFLLHFVKESKQDESGMPNNRFLAERTGGTYSTLKVQPAELEDSGVYFCASSQWTGNTIYFGEGSWLTVV.

This sequence joins TRBV21-1 and TRBJ2-3; TRBD2 is the table's D call and was not checked against the DNA. TRBV21-1 corresponds to a pseudogene. The CDR3 sequence is 16 residues long. CDR3 in DNA: TGTGCCAGCAGCAAAGCGATTGGACTAGCAGCAGATACGCAGTATTTT. Its translation is CASSKAIGLAADTQYF.

This chain connects TRBV28 to TRBJ2-3; D unresolved. In germline, CDR1 is MDHEN, CDR2 SYDVKM. The CDR3 is 14 amino acids. Trimming shortened V by 7 bases and J by 2 bases, and 13 bases separated the two germline ends. The CDR3 sequence: CASTGIYITDTQYF. CDR3 in DNA: TGTGCCAGCACAGGAATTTATATCACAGATACGCAGTATTTT. The full variable domain, rest sourced from reference TRBV28 and TRBJ2-3, is DVKVTQSSRYLVKRTGEKVFLECVQDMDHENMFWYRQDPGLGLRLIYFSYDVKMKEKGDIPEGYSVSREKKERFSLILESASTNQTSMYLCASTGIYITDTQYFGPGTRLTVL.